The 17 T cell receptor beta chains given below trace back to one sample, sequenced in a study of ipilimumab plus nivolumab after autologous stem cell transplantation. Clones were sequenced by immunoSEQ multiplex PCR, and TCRdb holds only the in-frame ones, with some missing. The sample records fewer than 85,000 clones, approximately 86% being singletons. This specimen was PBMCs, taken in a trial of ipilimumab plus nivolumab as post-transplant consolidation. Receptor source: a male donor with diffuse large B-cell lymphoma.

As regards this clone: Germline is not matched at one junction end, which may reflect a read error. The CDR3 region has the DNA TGTGCTAGCAGTTTTGACGGCGACCAGACCCAGTACTTC. Amino acid sequence: CASSFDGDQTQYF. The rearrangement uses TRBV7-7 and TRBJ2-5; D is undetermined. The CDR3 spans 13 residues. Germline values: CDR1 SSHAT, CDR2 FNYEAQ (reference sequence).

CDR3 nucleotides: TGTGCCAGTAGTGAGAAGAGCGGGGAGCAGTACTTC. It encodes CASSEKSGEQYF. The chain employs TRBV19 and TRBJ2-7; possibly TRBD2 for D (6 bases). The ends were cut back, 5 bases at V and 7 bases at J, with 12 bases in the middle. The germline gives CDR1 LNHDA, CDR2 SQIVND (reference sequence). CDR3 length equals 12 residues.

A few counts support this clone. This chain connects TRBV5-1 to TRBJ2-7; TRBD1 agrees at 9 bases. V gave up 2 bases and J gave up 0 bases; unmatched junction bases: 15. The germline V gene encodes CDR1 SGHRS and CDR2 YFSETQ. The CDR3 has 19 amino acids. The chain's CDR3 is CASSFWTGASDGSSYEQYF. Written as DNA, the CDR3 is TGCGCCAGCAGCTTTTGGACAGGGGCCTCAGATGGTAGCTCCTACGAGCAGTACTTC.

The V and J genes are TRBV28 and TRBJ1-1, with 7 positions matching TRBD1. This CDR3 spans 17 amino acids. V was pared by 1 base and J by 3 bases, with 11 bases of the junction left unmatched. Per germline, CDR1 MDHEN and CDR2 SYDVKM. The CDR3 nucleotides read TGTGCCAGCAGTTTATCTCTAGTGGAGGGGGCGGACACTGAAGCTTTCTTT. Translated, it gives CASSLSLVEGADTEAFF.

This rearrangement joins TRBV6-1 to TRBJ1-2; D perhaps matches TRBD1 (5 bases). Per the germline V gene, CDR1 is MNHNS and CDR2 is SASEGT. V gave up 6 bases and J gave up 4 bases, with 12 bases separating them. This CDR3 comprises 13 residues. CDR3 nucleotide sequence: TGTGCCAGCAGCTTCGACAGCGGCTATGGCTACACCTTC. Protein: CASSFDSGYGYTF.

This sequence joins TRBV7-9 and TRBJ1-1, with D unresolved. V was pared by 1 base and J by 3 bases, with 18 bases between. CDR3 size: 17 residues. Germline-derived CDR1 and CDR2 are SEHNR and FQNEAQ (reference sequence). This CDR3 is CASSLVKVENWDTEAFF. CDR3 DNA sequence: TGTGCCAGCAGCTTAGTTAAGGTCGAAAATTGGGACACTGAAGCTTTCTTT.

V usage is TRBV4-1 and J usage is TRBJ2-3, with D possibly matching TRBD2 (5 bases). V lost 0 bases and J lost 4, with 11 bases in between. Per the germline V gene, CDR1 is MGHRA and CDR2 is YSYEKL. This CDR3 spans 15 amino acids. The CDR3 here is CASSQDVGVPDTQYF. The DNA for the CDR3 is TGCGCCAGCAGCCAAGATGTGGGAGTTCCAGATACGCAGTATTTT.

Written as DNA, the CDR3 is TGTGCCAGCAGCTTAGGGGTTAGGGTGGAGGGGGGCTACACCTTC. Amino acids: CASSLGVRVEGGYTF. The chain has TRBV7-2 and TRBJ1-2; D may be TRBD1 (5 bases). Trimming left V 1 base short and J 8 bases short, with 17 bases between. This CDR3 comprises 15 residues. In germline, CDR1 is SGHTA, CDR2 FQGNSA.

This sequence joins TRBV5-1 and TRBJ1-1; no clear D gene. This CDR3 comprises 15 residues. V lost 0 bases, J lost 4 bases, and 13 bases lay in between. Germline lookup yields CDR1 SGHRS and CDR2 YFSETQ. CDR3 residues: CASSLAGGRSTEAFF. DNA for the CDR3: TGCGCCAGCAGCTTGGCGGGTGGGAGGAGCACTGAAGCTTTCTTT.

The chain has TRBV4-1 and TRBJ1-1; TRBD1 aligns across 7 bases. Germline lookup yields CDR1 MGHRA and CDR2 YSYEKL. This CDR3 comprises 16 residues. With 1 base clipped from V and 0 bases from J, the junction kept 5 bases outside the gene matches. CDR3 bases: TGCGCCAGCAGCCAAGGACAGGGTTCAATGAACACTGAAGCTTTCTTT. It specifies CASSQGQGSMNTEAFF.

This rearrangement joins TRBV5-4 to TRBJ2-3, with D possibly TRBD2 on 6 matching bases. Germline-derived CDR1 and CDR2 are SGHNT and YYREEE (reference sequence). V lost 1 base and J lost 2, with 14 bases in between. CDR3 length: 16 residues. CDR3 sequence reads: CASSLRSGVYTDTQYF. The CDR3 DNA follows: TGTGCCAGCAGCTTGAGGTCGGGAGTTTACACAGATACGCAGTATTTT.

The chain links TRBV19 to TRBJ2-7, with 8 positions matching TRBD2. CDR3 size: 15 residues. V was clipped by 3 bases and J by 1 base; unmatched bases: 5. The germline V gene has CDR1 LNHDA and CDR2 SQIVND (reference sequence). CDR3 amino acids: CASSMGRGASYEQYF. CDR3 sequence (DNA): TGTGCCAGTAGTATGGGGCGGGGGGCGTCCTACGAGCAGTACTTC.

CDR3 DNA sequence: TGTGCCAGCAGCCTTCAGGGATACACTGAAGCTTTCTTT. Protein: CASSLQGYTEAFF. The chain couples TRBV7-2 to TRBJ1-1; the D gene is possibly TRBD1 (5 bases). Trimming took 5 bases from V and 3 from J, leaving 10 bases between them. The CDR3 length is 13 residues. Germline V lookup: CDR1 SGHTA, CDR2 FQGNSA.

The chain employs TRBV11-2 and TRBJ2-1; D is undetermined. The CDR3 loop spans 14 amino acids. The V gene's germline CDR1 is SGHAT and CDR2 FQNNGV. The V end was cut by 5 bases, the J end by 5 bases, with 13 bases between. The DNA for the CDR3 is TGTGCCAGCAGCCAAGCTTACGCGCACAATGAGCAGTTCTTC. Protein product: CASSQAYAHNEQFF.

The rearrangement uses TRBV30 and TRBJ1-1; no reliable D call. Trimming took 0 bases from V and 4 from J, leaving 12 bases between them. From germline, CDR1 is GTSNPN and CDR2 SVGIG (reference sequence). The CDR3 length is 14 residues. The CDR3 nucleotides read TGTGCCTGGAGTGTAGAGGGTCTGAGCACTGAAGCTTTCTTT. Protein: CAWSVEGLSTEAFF.

This clone appeared a single time. The chain is built from TRBV30 and TRBJ1-2; D is unresolved. Germline CDR1 GTSNPN, CDR2 SVGIG (reference sequence). The CDR3 has 14 residues. CDR3 sequence (DNA): TGTTCCCGGGCGGAGTACCCGGACAACTATGGCTACACCTTC. Its translation is CSRAEYPDNYGYTF. The variable domain in full, with the rest retrieved from reference TRBV30 and TRBJ1-2, is SQTIHQWPATLVQPVGSPLSLECTVEGTSNPNLYWYRQAAGRGLQLLFYSVGIGQISSEVPQNLSASRPQDRQFILSSKKLLLSDSGFYLCSRAEYPDNYGYTFGSGTRLTVV.

This rearrangement joins TRBV7-2 to TRBJ1-1, with 8 bases fitting TRBD1. Trimming cost V 1 base and J 11 bases; bases outside gene matches: 6. Germline V CDR1 and CDR2: SGHTA, FQGNSA. The CDR3 is 13 amino acids. The CDR3 loop is CASSLEDRERAFF. The CDR3 region has the DNA TGTGCCAGCAGCTTAGAGGACAGGGAGAGGGCTTTCTTT.